This T cell receptor (beta chain) was profiled in a study of blood T cell repertoires in COVID-19. Study summary: Researchers got acute and convalescent COVID-19 samples from the United States, Italy and Spain.

CDR3 length equals 15 residues. Germline V lookup: CDR1 SGHRS, CDR2 YFSETQ. Trimming stripped 6 bases from V and 1 base from J, with 14 bases between. Participant ages covered roughly 18 to 89 years across 24 US areas. Each recovered donor of Cohort 3 presented with two negative PCRs, clearance, or symptom resolution. Libraries were prepared by immunoSEQ multiplex PCR; TCRdb keeps only in-frame clonotypes and omits some of them. Found here are hundreds of thousands of clones, 80% to 90% of them singletons; the top ten hold under 2.5%. The chain is built from TRBV5-1 and TRBJ1-3; D may be TRBD1 (6 bases). This receptor was taken from a man younger than 45 who had recovered from COVID-19. Sequenced input: PBMCs or T cells enriched from blood (not recorded which). In nucleotides, the CDR3 is TGCGCCAGCACCCTATCGACAGGTTCTGGAAACACCATATATTTT. Translated, it gives CASTLSTGSGNTIYF.